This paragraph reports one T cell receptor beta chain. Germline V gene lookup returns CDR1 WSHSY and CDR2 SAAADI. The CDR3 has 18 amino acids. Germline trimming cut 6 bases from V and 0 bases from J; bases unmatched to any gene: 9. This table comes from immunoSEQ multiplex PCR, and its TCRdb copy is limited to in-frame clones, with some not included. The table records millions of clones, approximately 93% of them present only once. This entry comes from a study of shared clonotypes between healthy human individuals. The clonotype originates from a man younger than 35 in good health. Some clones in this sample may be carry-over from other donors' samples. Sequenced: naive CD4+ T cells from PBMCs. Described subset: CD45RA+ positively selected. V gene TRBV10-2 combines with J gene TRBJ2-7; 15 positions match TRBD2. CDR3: CASRQLGLAGGPSYEQYF. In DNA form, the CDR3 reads TGCGCCAGCAGGCAACTCGGACTAGCGGGAGGGCCCTCCTACGAGCAGTACTTC.